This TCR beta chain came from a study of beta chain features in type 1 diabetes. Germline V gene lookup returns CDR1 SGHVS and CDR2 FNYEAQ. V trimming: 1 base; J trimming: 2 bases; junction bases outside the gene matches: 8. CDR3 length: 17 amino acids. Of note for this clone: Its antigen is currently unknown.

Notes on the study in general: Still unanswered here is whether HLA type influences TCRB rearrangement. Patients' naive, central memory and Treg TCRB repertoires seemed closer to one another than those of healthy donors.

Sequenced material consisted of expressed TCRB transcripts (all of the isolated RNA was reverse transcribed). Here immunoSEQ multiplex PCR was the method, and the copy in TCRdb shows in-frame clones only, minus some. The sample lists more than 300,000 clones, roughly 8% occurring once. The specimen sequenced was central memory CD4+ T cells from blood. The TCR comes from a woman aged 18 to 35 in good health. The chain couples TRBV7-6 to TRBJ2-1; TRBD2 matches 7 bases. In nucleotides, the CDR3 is TGTGCCAGCAGCTTAGTAGTTGGCGGGAGTACCTACAATGAGCAGTTCTTC. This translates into CASSLVVGGSTYNEQFF.